One sample yielded the 20 T cell receptor beta chains listed below, sequenced in a study of OX40 agonist ivuxolimab in advanced cancers. The library was produced with the immunoSEQ multiplex PCR assay. Drawn from immuneACCESS, this table holds only the in-frame rearrangements with V and J called that TCRdb kept. Clones are partly lost; checked studies trace under half to an unresolved V gene and leave the rest unexplained. The sample has tens of thousands of clones on record, 81% of them singletons. The top ten constitute 4.6% of the sample. The sequenced sample was CD4+ or CD8+ T cells sorted from blood, obtained in a trial of the OX40 agonist ivuxolimab. The origin of the receptors is an adult with an advanced solid tumor such as melanoma, head and neck, liver or kidney cancer.

This clone has only one observation. The chain carries TRBV5-1 and TRBJ1-3; 8 nucleotides agree with TRBD1. In germline, CDR1 is SGHRS, CDR2 YFSETQ. V gave up 4 bases and J gave up 0 bases; unmatched junction bases: 6. The CDR3 extends over 16 amino acids. CDR3 bases: TGCGCCAGCAGCGTACAGGGGGAGAGCTCTGGAAACACCATATATTTT. Translating gives CASSVQGESSGNTIYF.

Notes on this clone: In the same sample, other DNA sequences code for this CDR3. This CDR3 reads CASSPYDSSSGNTIYF. In nucleotides, the CDR3 is TGTGCCAGCTCACCATATGACAGTTCCTCTGGAAACACCATATATTTT. The rearrangement links TRBV18 to TRBJ1-3; TRBD1 might be the D (5 bases). CDR3 length equals 16 residues. Trimming removed 2 bases at V and 0 bases at J, with 11 bases between. Per the germline V gene, CDR1 is KGHSH and CDR2 is LQKENI.

In nucleotides, the CDR3 is TGTGCCAGTGCCACTACGTTGGCGGGGGTTGGAGAAAAACTGTTTTTT. Translated, it gives CASATTLAGVGEKLFF. This chain uses TRBV19 with TRBJ1-4; the D gene is possibly TRBD1 (5 bases). The germline V and J ends were trimmed by 8 bases and 8 bases, with 24 bases remaining between them. Germline CDR1 reads LNHDA; CDR2 reads SQIVND (reference sequence). The CDR3 extends over 16 amino acids.

The V gene is TRBV28, the J gene TRBJ1-1; 9 nucleotides agree with TRBD1. Looked up from germline, CDR1 is MDHEN and CDR2 is SYDVKM. The CDR3 runs 15 residues. V dropped 6 bases and J dropped 3; count of bases not matched to a gene: 8. CDR3 sequence (DNA): TGTGCCAGCAGCAAGGGACAGGGTAGGTACACTGAAGCTTTCTTT. The encoded protein is CASSKGQGRYTEAFF.

The chain recombines TRBV25-1 with TRBJ2-1; D might be TRBD1 or TRBD2, each matching 5 bases. V lost 1 base, J lost 15 bases, and 22 bases lay in between. The CDR3 length is 15 residues. Germline V gene lookup returns CDR1 MGHDK and CDR2 SYGVNS. CDR3 coding DNA: TGTGCCAGCAGTGAATCTCGGGACGGCCCCTTGAAGTTGTTCTTC. Translated, it gives CASSESRDGPLKLFF.

The chain couples TRBV19 to TRBJ2-3; D ambiguous. CDR1 is LNHDA and CDR2 is SQIVND in the germline V gene (reference sequence). The CDR3 has 13 residues. Trimming cost V 3 bases and J 2 bases, with 6 bases left between them. This CDR3 reads CASSMTLTDTQYF. The CDR3 region has the DNA TGTGCCAGTAGTATGACCCTCACAGATACGCAGTATTTT.

V and J are TRBV19 and TRBJ1-2; D remains ambiguous. Between the trimmed V and J ends, which lost 0 bases and 5 bases, there was a span of 16 bases. Germline assignment: CDR1 LNHDA and CDR2 SQIVND (reference sequence). The CDR3 runs 16 residues. The CDR3, as DNA: TGTGCCAGTAGTATAGATCGTCTCACCACGGCTTATGGCTACACCTTC. This sequence encodes CASSIDRLTTAYGYTF.

The V gene is TRBV7-9, the J gene TRBJ2-5, with TRBD2 matching 14 bases. Germline loops: CDR1 SEHNR, CDR2 FQNEAQ (reference sequence). After removal of 1 base from V and 5 bases from J, the junction contained 6 bases not matched to a gene. The CDR3 contains 17 residues. CDR3 nucleotides: TGTGCCAGCAGCTTAGGACTAGCGGGAGGGCTGTTTGAGACCCAGTACTTC. It translates to CASSLGLAGGLFETQYF.

This clone was seen ten or more times. The V and J genes are TRBV2 and TRBJ2-7; D unresolved. Trimming removed 3 bases from V and 3 bases from J, with 15 bases in between. The CDR3 covers 15 residues. Germline CDR1 is SNHLY and CDR2 is FYNNEI. The CDR3 nucleotides read TGTGCCAGCAGTGAGGGCCCCAGGAAAAACTACGAGCAGTACTTC. This codes for CASSEGPRKNYEQYF.

The DNA for the CDR3 is TGTGCCAGCAGTTTAGGAGGGAACTATGGCTACACCTTC. Protein product: CASSLGGNYGYTF. This chain uses TRBV27 with TRBJ1-2; D gene unclear. The CDR3 is 13 amino acids. V was trimmed by 2 bases and J by 2 bases, leaving 6 bases between them. Per germline, CDR1 MNHEY and CDR2 SMNVEV (reference sequence).

This clone was counted once. V gene TRBV30 combines with J gene TRBJ2-7; D not resolved. Trimming stripped 0 bases from V and 2 bases from J, with 2 bases between. This CDR3 is built from 11 residues. CDR1 GTSNPN and CDR2 SVGIG come from the germline V gene (reference sequence). The CDR3 here is CAWSVAYEQYF. As DNA, the CDR3 is TGTGCCTGGAGTGTGGCCTACGAGCAGTACTTC.

The chain joins TRBV11-3 to TRBJ1-3; D remains ambiguous. Germline loops: CDR1 SGHNT, CDR2 YENEEA. The CDR3 covers 13 residues. The V end lost 6 bases, the J end lost 1 base, and 7 bases lay between the germline ends. The CDR3 DNA reads as TGTGCCAGCAGATTGATGTCTGGAAACACCATATATTTT. It codes for CASRLMSGNTIYF.

This chain connects TRBV27 to TRBJ2-1; TRBD2 matches at 12 bases. CDR3 size: 15 residues. Germline V gene data show CDR1 as MNHEY and CDR2 as SMNVEV (reference sequence). After removal of 5 bases from V and 8 bases from J, the junction contained 7 bases not matched to a gene. The CDR3 nucleotides read TGTGCCAGCAGTCCGCTAGCGGGGGGGGACTATGAGCAGTTCTTC. It is translated as CASSPLAGGDYEQFF.

With respect to this clone: Other DNA sequences in the sample encode the same CDR3. This chain links TRBV10-3 with TRBJ2-7, with 7 nucleotides matching TRBD1. The germline V gene encodes CDR1 ENHRY and CDR2 SYGVKD. The CDR3 length is 16 residues. V shed 6 bases and J 3 bases; nucleotides not matched to a gene: 14. CDR3: CAIRPASGTGDYEQYF. The CDR3 bases are TGTGCCATCAGACCAGCATCCGGAACAGGGGACTACGAGCAGTACTTC.

V gene TRBV28 combines with J gene TRBJ2-1; D is perhaps TRBD1 (5 bases). The CDR3 totals 13 residues. V lost 7 bases and J 2 bases, leaving 9 bases between the germline ends. Germline loops: CDR1 MDHEN, CDR2 SYDVKM. This CDR3 reads CASTATAYNEQFF. DNA of the CDR3: TGTGCCAGCACCGCGACAGCCTACAATGAGCAGTTCTTC.

The chain recombines TRBV5-4 with TRBJ2-7; 8 nucleotides line up with TRBD2. Germline V lookup: CDR1 SGHNT, CDR2 YYREEE (reference sequence). V was clipped by 3 bases and J by 5 bases; unmatched bases: 10. The CDR3 totals 15 residues. CDR3 protein: CASSSEREGRDEQYF. The CDR3 bases are TGTGCCAGCAGCTCAGAACGGGAGGGCCGGGACGAGCAGTACTTC.

This chain connects TRBV5-1 to TRBJ2-7, with D unresolved. The CDR3 runs to 12 residues. Germline V lookup: CDR1 SGHRS, CDR2 YFSETQ. The germline V and J ends were trimmed by 1 base and 3 bases, with 5 bases remaining between them. The CDR3 sequence is CASSLYSYEQYF. The DNA for the CDR3 is TGCGCCAGCAGCTTGTACAGCTACGAGCAGTACTTC.

This clone was seen repeatedly, ten times or more. The chain is built from TRBV2 and TRBJ1-5; 9 positions match TRBD1. The V segment lost 5 bases and the J segment 6 bases; nucleotides outside the gene matches: 5. CDR3 length: 14 amino acids. Germline assignment: CDR1 SNHLY and CDR2 FYNNEI. The CDR3 coding sequence is TGTGCCAGCAGTTTAGGACAGGGGAGTCAGCCCCAGCATTTT. Translating it yields CASSLGQGSQPQHF. The full variable domain, completed using reference TRBV2 and TRBJ1-5, is EPEVTQTPSHQVTQMGQEVILRCVPISNHLYFYWYRQILGQKVEFLVSFYNNEISEKSEIFDDQFSVERPDGSNFTLKIRSTKLEDSAMYFCASSLGQGSQPQHFGDGTRLSIL.

This clone has just one count. This CDR3 reads CSVTGEVSFYGYTF. DNA for the CDR3: TGCAGCGTTACTGGGGAAGTATCGTTCTATGGCTACACCTTC. The V gene is TRBV29-1, the J gene TRBJ1-2; no firm D call. Trimming took 5 bases from V and 4 from J, leaving 17 bases between them. There are 14 residues in the CDR3. CDR1 and CDR2 (germline): SQVTM, ANQGSEA.

This clone was observed a handful of times. This sequence joins TRBV19 and TRBJ1-4; no firm D call. The V end was cut by 4 bases, the J end by 0 bases, with 6 bases between. CDR3 length equals 14 residues. Germline CDR1 and CDR2: LNHDA and SQIVND (reference sequence). CDR3 sequence: CASSNGPTNEKLFF. The CDR3 DNA follows: TGTGCCAGTAGTAACGGGCCAACTAATGAAAAACTGTTTTTT.